This T cell receptor beta chain comes out of a study of shared clonotypes between healthy human individuals. Study outcomes and limitations: A handful of donors showed sharing of around 5% of naive CD4 clonotypes.

This CDR3 spans 18 amino acids. Terminally differentiated effector memory CD45RA+ cells were excluded by CCR7 positive selection of CD45RO-negative cells. The donor population consisted of healthy HIV-negative adults with no recent acute infections or vaccinations. Among the donors, all were Caucasian adults who lived in Nashville, Tennessee. Authors' processing steps: Junction-only sequences without quality scores were provided by ImmunoSEQ, so filtering was different. TCRdb's copy holds only in-frame clones and misses some; the assay was immunoSEQ multiplex PCR. The V and J calls and the clone size are those of that table, but D and trimming were determined from the DNA. The sample lists millions of clones, 85% to 95% occurring once. Comment on this clone: What it recognizes is unknown.

This TCR came from a man between 18 and 35 years old in good health. This chain connects TRBV12-2 to TRBJ1-3; the DNA was not compared with TRBD1, the D call given in the table. TRBV12-2 is an annotated pseudogene. Sequences were obtained from naive CD8+ T cells sorted from blood. CDR3 sequence: CASRLARDRGTLGNTIYF. The CDR3, as DNA: TGTGCAAGTCGCTTAGCCCGGGACAGGGGAACGTTGGGAAACACCATATATTTT.